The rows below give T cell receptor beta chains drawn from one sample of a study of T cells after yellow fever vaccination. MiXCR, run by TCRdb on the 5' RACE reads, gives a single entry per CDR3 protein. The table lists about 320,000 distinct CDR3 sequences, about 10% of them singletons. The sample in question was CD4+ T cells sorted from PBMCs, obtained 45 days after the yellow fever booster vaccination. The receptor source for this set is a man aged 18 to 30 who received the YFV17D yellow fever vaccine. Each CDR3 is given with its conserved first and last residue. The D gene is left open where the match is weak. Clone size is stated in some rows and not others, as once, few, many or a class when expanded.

CDR3nt: TGTGCCAGCAGCCCCTTATATCCCGGGACATTAGAAAAACTGTTTTTT
CDR3aa: CASSPLYPGTLEKLFF
v_gene: TRBV7-2
j_gene: TRBJ1-4
d_gene: -
abundance: -

CDR3nt: TGTGCCAGCAGTTCGATAACCCGACAGGGTGGACGGGAGACCCAGTACTTC
CDR3aa: CASSSITRQGGRETQYF
v_gene: TRBV28
j_gene: TRBJ2-5
d_gene: TRBD1
abundance: few

CDR3nt: TGTGCCAGCAGCTCGGGGGGGCCAGGGACAGATACGCAGTATTTT
CDR3aa: CASSSGGPGTDTQYF
v_gene: TRBV12-3/TRBV12-4
j_gene: TRBJ2-3
d_gene: TRBD2
abundance: many

CDR3nt: TGCGCCAGCAGCTTGACCCGCAATTTGAACACTGAAGCTTTCTTT
CDR3aa: CASSLTRNLNTEAFF
v_gene: TRBV5-1
j_gene: TRBJ1-1
d_gene: -
abundance: few

CDR3nt: TGTGCCAGCCCCCCGAGGGAGAGGAGCACAGATACGCAGTATTTT
CDR3aa: CASPPRERSTDTQYF
v_gene: TRBV6-6
j_gene: TRBJ2-3
d_gene: -
abundance: -

CDR3nt: TGTGCCAGCAGCTTAGGAACTATTGAAAAACTGTTTTTT
CDR3aa: CASSLGTIEKLFF
v_gene: TRBV7-8
j_gene: TRBJ1-4
d_gene: -
abundance: few

CDR3nt: TGTGCCAGCAGTCGGACGGTAGCTAACTATGGCTACACCTTC
CDR3aa: CASSRTVANYGYTF
v_gene: TRBV6-6
j_gene: TRBJ1-2
d_gene: -
abundance: few

CDR3nt: TGCGCCAGCGGTCTTTTACAGGGCGCTAACACTGAAGCTTTCTTT
CDR3aa: CASGLLQGANTEAFF
v_gene: TRBV5-1
j_gene: TRBJ1-1
d_gene: -
abundance: many

CDR3nt: TGTGCCAGCTCACCCACAGGGCAGAATTCACCCCTCCACTTT
CDR3aa: CASSPTGQNSPLHF
v_gene: TRBV18
j_gene: TRBJ1-6
d_gene: -
abundance: few

CDR3nt: TGTGCCAGCAGTTGGGACAGGGGAGTAGACTACACCTTC
CDR3aa: CASSWDRGVDYTF
v_gene: TRBV12-3/TRBV12-4
j_gene: TRBJ1-2
d_gene: TRBD1
abundance: few

CDR3nt: TGCAGTGCTAGTGGGGACAGGGGATCGACTGGCTACACCTTC
CDR3aa: CSASGDRGSTGYTF
v_gene: TRBV20-1
j_gene: TRBJ1-2
d_gene: TRBD1
abundance: -

CDR3nt: TGTGCCAGCACCCTAGGGACAGGGGGTCCAGATACGCAGTATTTT
CDR3aa: CASTLGTGGPDTQYF
v_gene: TRBV5-8
j_gene: TRBJ2-3
d_gene: TRBD1
abundance: -

CDR3nt: TGTGCCAGCAGCGAATCCGGGACTAGGATCTACAATGAGCAGTTCTTC
CDR3aa: CASSESGTRIYNEQFF
v_gene: TRBV7-9
j_gene: TRBJ2-1
d_gene: TRBD2
abundance: few

CDR3nt: TGTGCCAGCAGCTTCTCCGGACTAGCTACAGATACGCAGTATTTT
CDR3aa: CASSFSGLATDTQYF
v_gene: TRBV7-9
j_gene: TRBJ2-3
d_gene: TRBD2
abundance: -

CDR3nt: TGCGCCAGCAGCCAACTGACAGGGGGGAATGAAAAACTGTTTTTT
CDR3aa: CASSQLTGGNEKLFF
v_gene: TRBV4-1
j_gene: TRBJ1-4
d_gene: TRBD1
abundance: few

CDR3nt: TGCGCCAGCAGAGATGCCGGAAGCTCTGGAAACACCATATATTTT
CDR3aa: CASRDAGSSGNTIYF
v_gene: TRBV5-1
j_gene: TRBJ1-3
d_gene: -
abundance: -

CDR3nt: TGTGCCAGCAGTTACGGACTCGGGGGGGCTGAGGCAGATACGCAGTATTTT
CDR3aa: CASSYGLGGAEADTQYF
v_gene: TRBV6-6
j_gene: TRBJ2-3
d_gene: TRBD2
abundance: many

CDR3nt: TGTGCCACCAGTGACCCGGGGGTGAGCACCGGGGAGCTGTTTTTT
CDR3aa: CATSDPGVSTGELFF
v_gene: TRBV24-1
j_gene: TRBJ2-2
d_gene: -
abundance: -

CDR3nt: TGTGCCAGCAGTAAAGGGTGGGAGCTAGCGGGGCCCAATGAGCAGTTCTTC
CDR3aa: CASSKGWELAGPNEQFF
v_gene: TRBV25-1
j_gene: TRBJ2-1
d_gene: TRBD2
abundance: -

CDR3nt: TGCAGTGATCGGGGGACGCACCCACGCACAGATACGCAGTATTTT
CDR3aa: CSDRGTHPRTDTQYF
v_gene: TRBV20-1
j_gene: TRBJ2-3
d_gene: -
abundance: few

CDR3nt: TGTGCCAGTAATGAGGGGGCGGTGGGCGAAAAACTGTTTTTT
CDR3aa: CASNEGAVGEKLFF
v_gene: TRBV19
j_gene: TRBJ1-4
d_gene: TRBD1
abundance: -

CDR3nt: TGTGCCAGCATCCTGACAGGGGGTCTGGAAGAGACCCAGTACTTC
CDR3aa: CASILTGGLEETQYF
v_gene: TRBV12-3/TRBV12-4
j_gene: TRBJ2-5
d_gene: TRBD1
abundance: few

CDR3nt: TGTGCCAGCAGCGGACAGGTACCACCCCTCCACTTT
CDR3aa: CASSGQVPPLHF
v_gene: TRBV7-2
j_gene: TRBJ1-6
d_gene: TRBD1
abundance: -

CDR3nt: TGTGCCAGCAGCTTAGGGTGGGCTAGCGGGGGTGTCCAAGAGACCCAGTACTTC
CDR3aa: CASSLGWASGGVQETQYF
v_gene: TRBV7-3
j_gene: TRBJ2-5
d_gene: TRBD2
abundance: -

CDR3nt: TGTGCCAGCAGTTTCGGAGTCCATCAGTACTTC
CDR3aa: CASSFGVHQYF
v_gene: TRBV27
j_gene: TRBJ2-7
d_gene: -
abundance: -

CDR3nt: TGCGCCAGCAGCCAAGATTTCGTGACCGCGGATACGCAGTATTTT
CDR3aa: CASSQDFVTADTQYF
v_gene: TRBV4-1
j_gene: TRBJ2-3
d_gene: -
abundance: few

CDR3nt: TGTGCCAGCAGCTTACCACAGGGGGCGACCCACGAGCAGTACTTC
CDR3aa: CASSLPQGATHEQYF
v_gene: TRBV7-9
j_gene: TRBJ2-7
d_gene: TRBD1
abundance: -

CDR3nt: TGCAGTGCTAGAGCGGGGAGCCAAGAGACCCAGTACTTC
CDR3aa: CSARAGSQETQYF
v_gene: TRBV20-1
j_gene: TRBJ2-5
d_gene: -
abundance: few

CDR3nt: TGCGCCAGCAGCTCCCCAGGGGAAGATACGCAGTATTTT
CDR3aa: CASSSPGEDTQYF
v_gene: TRBV5-1
j_gene: TRBJ2-3
d_gene: -
abundance: many

CDR3nt: TGTGCCAGCAGCATAAGCCGGGACAGGGGCGGGACTGAAGCTTTCTTT
CDR3aa: CASSISRDRGGTEAFF
v_gene: TRBV7-2
j_gene: TRBJ1-1
d_gene: TRBD1
abundance: -

CDR3nt: TGTGCCAGCAAATACCGGGTCTCAGGGGGCACAGATACGCAGTATTTT
CDR3aa: CASKYRVSGGTDTQYF
v_gene: TRBV12-3/TRBV12-4
j_gene: TRBJ2-3
d_gene: -
abundance: many

CDR3nt: TGTGCCAGCAGCCAGGACGTCCGCTCTGGGGCCAACGTCCTGACTTTC
CDR3aa: CASSQDVRSGANVLTF
v_gene: TRBV3-1
j_gene: TRBJ2-6
d_gene: -
abundance: few

CDR3nt: TGTGCCAGCAGCCTCCTAGCGGGGGTTGAGCAGTTCTTC
CDR3aa: CASSLLAGVEQFF
v_gene: TRBV7-3
j_gene: TRBJ2-1
d_gene: TRBD2
abundance: many

CDR3nt: TGTGCCAGCAGGGGGGGGGACAGTCGGGGCACTGAAGCTTTCTTT
CDR3aa: CASRGGDSRGTEAFF
v_gene: TRBV12-3/TRBV12-4
j_gene: TRBJ1-1
d_gene: TRBD1
abundance: -

CDR3nt: TGTGCCAGCAGCGTCAGGGGCGCAGGCCCAGGTAGGGATACGCAGTATTTT
CDR3aa: CASSVRGAGPGRDTQYF
v_gene: TRBV9
j_gene: TRBJ2-3
d_gene: -
abundance: -

CDR3nt: TGTGCCAGCAGCTTAGATCCAGGTTACGAGCAGTACTTC
CDR3aa: CASSLDPGYEQYF
v_gene: TRBV7-2
j_gene: TRBJ2-7
d_gene: -
abundance: many

CDR3nt: TGCAGTGCCCGGGACAGGGTAGCCGGAAACACCATATATTTT
CDR3aa: CSARDRVAGNTIYF
v_gene: TRBV20-1
j_gene: TRBJ1-3
d_gene: TRBD1
abundance: few

CDR3nt: TGTGCCAGCAGCCAAGTTAGGCTAGCGGGGGGAGGTGAGCAGTTCTTC
CDR3aa: CASSQVRLAGGGEQFF
v_gene: TRBV4-2
j_gene: TRBJ2-1
d_gene: TRBD2
abundance: few

CDR3nt: TGTGCCAGCAGGAGAGAGGACCAGGTTGACTTT
CDR3aa: CASRREDQVDF
v_gene: TRBV2
j_gene: TRBJ1-6
d_gene: -
abundance: few

CDR3nt: TGTGCCTGGAGCTCCGGGACAGGGACCTACGAGCAGTACTTC
CDR3aa: CAWSSGTGTYEQYF
v_gene: TRBV30
j_gene: TRBJ2-7
d_gene: TRBD1
abundance: few

CDR3nt: TGTGCCAGCAGCTTCCGGCTCCGGACAGGGAGTAATGAAAAACTGTTTTTT
CDR3aa: CASSFRLRTGSNEKLFF
v_gene: TRBV7-9
j_gene: TRBJ1-4
d_gene: TRBD1
abundance: -

CDR3nt: TGTGCCTGGAGCAGGGTCCCCGCCGAGCAGTACTTC
CDR3aa: CAWSRVPAEQYF
v_gene: TRBV30
j_gene: TRBJ2-7
d_gene: -
abundance: -

CDR3nt: TGTGCCAGCAGCCCTAACAGGGTGTCCTACAATGAGCAGTTCTTC
CDR3aa: CASSPNRVSYNEQFF
v_gene: TRBV12-3/TRBV12-4
j_gene: TRBJ2-1
d_gene: -
abundance: -

CDR3nt: TGTGCCAGCAGTTTATCAGGGCGGTGGGGTAACCAAGAGACCCAGTACTTC
CDR3aa: CASSLSGRWGNQETQYF
v_gene: TRBV27
j_gene: TRBJ2-5
d_gene: -
abundance: few

CDR3nt: TGTGCCAGCAGCATCTCAGGGGGCAATCAGCCCCAGCATTTT
CDR3aa: CASSISGGNQPQHF
v_gene: TRBV6-2/TRBV6-3
j_gene: TRBJ1-5
d_gene: -
abundance: -

CDR3nt: TGTGCCAGCAGGTACACGGATTCACCCCTCCACTTT
CDR3aa: CASRYTDSPLHF
v_gene: TRBV2
j_gene: TRBJ1-6
d_gene: -
abundance: few

CDR3nt: TGTGCCAGCAGACCCGACAGGGTTAGCCACAATGAGCAGTTCTTC
CDR3aa: CASRPDRVSHNEQFF
v_gene: TRBV27
j_gene: TRBJ2-1
d_gene: TRBD1
abundance: -

CDR3nt: TGTGCCAGCAGCTCACAGGGGGCATTTCAGCCCCAGCATTTT
CDR3aa: CASSSQGAFQPQHF
v_gene: TRBV27
j_gene: TRBJ1-5
d_gene: TRBD1
abundance: few

CDR3nt: TGTGCCAGCAGTTTATGGGACAGGGTCTACGAGCAGTACTTC
CDR3aa: CASSLWDRVYEQYF
v_gene: TRBV12-3/TRBV12-4
j_gene: TRBJ2-7
d_gene: TRBD1
abundance: many

CDR3nt: TGTGCCAGCACCCCTTTCTACAATGAGCAGTTCTTC
CDR3aa: CASTPFYNEQFF
v_gene: TRBV12-3/TRBV12-4
j_gene: TRBJ2-1
d_gene: -
abundance: -

CDR3nt: TGTGCCATCAGTGAGGGGACAGGGGGATTGGAGACCCAGTACTTC
CDR3aa: CAISEGTGGLETQYF
v_gene: TRBV10-3
j_gene: TRBJ2-5
d_gene: TRBD1
abundance: many

CDR3nt: TGTGCCAGCTCACTGCCCGGGGAGTCTGGGGCCAACGTCCTGACTTTC
CDR3aa: CASSLPGESGANVLTF
v_gene: TRBV18
j_gene: TRBJ2-6
d_gene: -
abundance: -

CDR3nt: TGCGCCAGCAGATCCTGGACTAGCGGCTCCTACAATGAGCAGTTCTTC
CDR3aa: CASRSWTSGSYNEQFF
v_gene: TRBV5-1
j_gene: TRBJ2-1
d_gene: TRBD2
abundance: many

CDR3nt: TGTGCCAGCAGCGCGGTACTAGCGGGGGGGCCGAATGAGCAGTTCTTC
CDR3aa: CASSAVLAGGPNEQFF
v_gene: TRBV7-7
j_gene: TRBJ2-1
d_gene: TRBD2
abundance: many